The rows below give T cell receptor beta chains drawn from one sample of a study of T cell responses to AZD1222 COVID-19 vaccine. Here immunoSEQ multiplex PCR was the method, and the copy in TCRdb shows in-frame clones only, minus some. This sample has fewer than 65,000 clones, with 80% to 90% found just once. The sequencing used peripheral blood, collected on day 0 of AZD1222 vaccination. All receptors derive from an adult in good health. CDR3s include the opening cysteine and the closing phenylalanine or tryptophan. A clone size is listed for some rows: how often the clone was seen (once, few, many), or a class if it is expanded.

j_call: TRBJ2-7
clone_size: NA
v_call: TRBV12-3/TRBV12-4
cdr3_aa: CASGTSGNYEQYF

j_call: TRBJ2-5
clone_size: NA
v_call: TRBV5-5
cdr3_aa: CASSPRADVTKTQYF

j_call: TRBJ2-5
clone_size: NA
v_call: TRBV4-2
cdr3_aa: CASSQVRLAQETQYF

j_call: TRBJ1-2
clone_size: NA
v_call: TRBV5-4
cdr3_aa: CASSLDQGRSSSYGYTF

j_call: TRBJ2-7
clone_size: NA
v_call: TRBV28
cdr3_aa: CASSSPPGTSGSSTYEQYF

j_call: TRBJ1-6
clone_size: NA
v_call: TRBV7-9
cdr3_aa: CASSSEGNSPLHF

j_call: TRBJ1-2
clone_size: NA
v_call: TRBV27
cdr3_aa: CASSLSPGANYGYTF

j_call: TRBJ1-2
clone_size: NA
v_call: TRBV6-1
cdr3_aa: CASSELGGNYGYTF

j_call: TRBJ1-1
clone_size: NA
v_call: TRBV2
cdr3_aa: CASSRQYSNTEAFF

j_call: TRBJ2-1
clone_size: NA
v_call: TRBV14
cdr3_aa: CASRISGGAYEQFF

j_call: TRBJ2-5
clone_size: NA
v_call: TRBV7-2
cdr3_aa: CASSTPKASGGPWKTQYF

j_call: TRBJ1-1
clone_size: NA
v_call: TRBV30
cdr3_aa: CAWGQGRTEAFF

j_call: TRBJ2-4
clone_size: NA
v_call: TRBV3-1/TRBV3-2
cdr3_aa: CASSQGPFIQYF

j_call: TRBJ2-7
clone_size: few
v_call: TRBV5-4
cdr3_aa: CASSPGTSSTYEQYF

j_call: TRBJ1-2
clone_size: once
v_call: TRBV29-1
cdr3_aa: CSVEGGAGVIYGYTF

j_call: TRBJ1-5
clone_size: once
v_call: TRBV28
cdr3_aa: CASGGRNQPQHF

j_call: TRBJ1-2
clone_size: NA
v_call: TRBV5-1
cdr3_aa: CASTMGQGGGGYTF

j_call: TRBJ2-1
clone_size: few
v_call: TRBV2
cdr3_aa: CASRDRVMLNEQFF

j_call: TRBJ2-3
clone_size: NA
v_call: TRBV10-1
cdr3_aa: CASSVAGWDTDTQYF

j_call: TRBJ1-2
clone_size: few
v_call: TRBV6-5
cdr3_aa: CASSSRARYYGYTF

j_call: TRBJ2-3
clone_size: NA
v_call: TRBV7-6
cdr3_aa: CASSLMGGGGNTDTQYF

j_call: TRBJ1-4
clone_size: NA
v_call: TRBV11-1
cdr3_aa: CASSLGRTTNEKLFF

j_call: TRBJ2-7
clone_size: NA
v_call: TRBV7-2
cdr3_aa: CASSLAHGSFNEQYF

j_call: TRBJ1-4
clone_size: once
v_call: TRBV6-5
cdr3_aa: CASTKVRQLVEKLFF

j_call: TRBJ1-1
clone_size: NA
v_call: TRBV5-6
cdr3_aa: CASSLRGTEAFF

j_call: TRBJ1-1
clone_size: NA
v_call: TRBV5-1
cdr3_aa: CASSDSLGQASTEAFF

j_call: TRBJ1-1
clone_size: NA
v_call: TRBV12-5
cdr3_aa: CASGLGQGATEAFF

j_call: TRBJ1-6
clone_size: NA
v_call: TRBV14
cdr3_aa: CASSQDAGAQPYNSPLHF

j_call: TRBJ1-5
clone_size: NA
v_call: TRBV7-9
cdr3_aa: CASSLGVGSSNQPQHF

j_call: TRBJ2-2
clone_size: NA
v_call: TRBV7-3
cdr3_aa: CASSFSNSGEELFF

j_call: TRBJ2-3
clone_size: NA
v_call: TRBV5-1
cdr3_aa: CASSLAGSPAGDTQYF

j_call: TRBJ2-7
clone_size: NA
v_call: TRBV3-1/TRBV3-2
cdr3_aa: CASSQIGQGPYEQYF

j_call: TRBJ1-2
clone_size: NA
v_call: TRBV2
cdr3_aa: CASSPNTGTQGYTF

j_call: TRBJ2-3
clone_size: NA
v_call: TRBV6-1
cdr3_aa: CASSEPGGGKPDTQYF

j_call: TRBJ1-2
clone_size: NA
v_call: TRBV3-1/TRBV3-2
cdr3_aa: CASSQVENYYGYTF

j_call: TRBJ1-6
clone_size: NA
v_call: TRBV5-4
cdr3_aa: CASSLTAPGGPLHF

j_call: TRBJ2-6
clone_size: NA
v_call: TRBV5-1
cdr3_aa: CASTLAQGTGANVLTF

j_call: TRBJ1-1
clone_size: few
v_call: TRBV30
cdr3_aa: CAWRSGANTEAFF

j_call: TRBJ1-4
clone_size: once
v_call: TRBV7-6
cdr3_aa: CASSEDGTGVEKLFF

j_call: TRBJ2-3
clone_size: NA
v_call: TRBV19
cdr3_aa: CASSMASGSTDTQYF

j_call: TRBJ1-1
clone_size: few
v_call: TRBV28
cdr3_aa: CASSRGSGTEAFF

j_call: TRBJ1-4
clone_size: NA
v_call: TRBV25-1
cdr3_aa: CASSEYRRGTGTNEKLFF

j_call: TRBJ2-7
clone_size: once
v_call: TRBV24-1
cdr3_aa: CATSRKVSYEQYF

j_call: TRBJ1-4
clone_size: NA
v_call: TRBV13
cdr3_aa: CASSLGGAGEKLFF

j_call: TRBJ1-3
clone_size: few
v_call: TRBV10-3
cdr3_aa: CAISDRRTQRNTIYF

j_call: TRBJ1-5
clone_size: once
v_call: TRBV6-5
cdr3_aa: CASSSAAGLSNQPQHF

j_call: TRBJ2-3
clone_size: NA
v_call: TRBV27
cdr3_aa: CASSLGDATDTQYF

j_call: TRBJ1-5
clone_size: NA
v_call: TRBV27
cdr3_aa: CASQGRVGSNQPQHF

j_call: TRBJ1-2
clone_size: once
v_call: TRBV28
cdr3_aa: CASSSRDRDPDNYGYTF

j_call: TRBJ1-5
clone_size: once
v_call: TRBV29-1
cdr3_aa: CSGPTRDIEANQPQHF

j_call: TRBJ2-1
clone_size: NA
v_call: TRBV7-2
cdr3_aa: CASSLASLAGGLYNEQFF

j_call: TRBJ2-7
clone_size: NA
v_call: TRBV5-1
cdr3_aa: CASSLGTGGYEQYF

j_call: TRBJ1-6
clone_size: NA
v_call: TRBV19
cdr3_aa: CASSLGGSYNSPLHF